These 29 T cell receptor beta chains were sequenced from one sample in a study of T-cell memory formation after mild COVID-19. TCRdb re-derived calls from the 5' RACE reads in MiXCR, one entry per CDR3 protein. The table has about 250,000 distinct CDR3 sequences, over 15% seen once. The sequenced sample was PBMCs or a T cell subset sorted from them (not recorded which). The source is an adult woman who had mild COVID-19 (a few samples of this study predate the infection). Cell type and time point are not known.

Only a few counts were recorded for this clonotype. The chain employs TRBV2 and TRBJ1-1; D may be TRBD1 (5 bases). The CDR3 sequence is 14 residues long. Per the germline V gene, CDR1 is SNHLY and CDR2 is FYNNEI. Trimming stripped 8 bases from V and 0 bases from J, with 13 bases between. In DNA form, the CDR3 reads TGTGCCAGCGCGCAGGGCAGGTTGAACACTGAAGCTTTCTTT. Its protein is CASAQGRLNTEAFF.

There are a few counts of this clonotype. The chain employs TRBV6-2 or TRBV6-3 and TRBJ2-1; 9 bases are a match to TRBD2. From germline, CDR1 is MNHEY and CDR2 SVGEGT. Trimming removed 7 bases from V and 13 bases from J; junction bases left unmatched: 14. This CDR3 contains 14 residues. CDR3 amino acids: CASTPAGAGGRQFF. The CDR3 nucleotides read TGTGCCAGCACCCCGGCCGGGGCGGGGGGGCGTCAGTTCTTC.

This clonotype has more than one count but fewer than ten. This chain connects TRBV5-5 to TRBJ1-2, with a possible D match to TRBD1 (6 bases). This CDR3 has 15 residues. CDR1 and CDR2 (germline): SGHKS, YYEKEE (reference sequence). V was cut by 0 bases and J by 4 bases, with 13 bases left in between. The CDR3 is CASSLGRTDLYGYTF. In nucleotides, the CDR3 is TGTGCCAGCAGCTTGGGCAGGACAGACCTCTATGGCTACACCTTC. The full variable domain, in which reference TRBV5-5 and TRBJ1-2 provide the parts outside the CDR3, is DAGVTQSPTHLIKTRGQQVTLRCSPISGHKSVSWYQQVLGQGPQFIFQYYEKEERGRGNFPDRFSARQFPNYSSELNVNALLLGDSALYLCASSLGRTDLYGYTFGSGTRLTVV.

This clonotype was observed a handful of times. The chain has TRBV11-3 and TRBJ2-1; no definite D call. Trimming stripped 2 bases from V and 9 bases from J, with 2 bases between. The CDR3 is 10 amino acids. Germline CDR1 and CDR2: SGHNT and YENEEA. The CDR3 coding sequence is TGTGCCAGCAGCTTAACTGAGCAGTTCTTC. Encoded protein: CASSLTEQFF.

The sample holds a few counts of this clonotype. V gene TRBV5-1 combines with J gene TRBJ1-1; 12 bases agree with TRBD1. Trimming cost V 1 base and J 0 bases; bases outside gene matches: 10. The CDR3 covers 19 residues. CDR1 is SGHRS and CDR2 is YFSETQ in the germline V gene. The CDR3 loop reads CASSLTAGTGGSVNTEAFF. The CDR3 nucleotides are TGCGCCAGCAGCTTGACTGCCGGGACAGGGGGCTCGGTGAACACTGAAGCTTTCTTT.

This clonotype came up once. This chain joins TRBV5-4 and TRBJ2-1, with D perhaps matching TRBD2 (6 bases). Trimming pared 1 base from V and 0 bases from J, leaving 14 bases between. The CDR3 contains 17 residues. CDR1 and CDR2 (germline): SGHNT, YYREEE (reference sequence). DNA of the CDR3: TGTGCCAGCAGCTTGTACCCGACGGGACTCTCCTACAATGAGCAGTTCTTC. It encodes CASSLYPTGLSYNEQFF.

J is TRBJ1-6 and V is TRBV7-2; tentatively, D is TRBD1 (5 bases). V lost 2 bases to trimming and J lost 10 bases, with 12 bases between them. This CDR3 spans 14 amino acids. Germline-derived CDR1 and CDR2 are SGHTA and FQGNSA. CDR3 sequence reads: CASSLKGQASPLHF. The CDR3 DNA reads TGTGCCAGCAGCTTAAAGGGGCAGGCGTCACCCCTCCACTTT.

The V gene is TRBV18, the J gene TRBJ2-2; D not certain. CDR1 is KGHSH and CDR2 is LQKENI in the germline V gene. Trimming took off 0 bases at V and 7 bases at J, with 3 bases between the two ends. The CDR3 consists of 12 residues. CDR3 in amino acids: CASSPPIGELFF. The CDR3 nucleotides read TGTGCCAGCTCACCACCTATCGGGGAGCTGTTTTTT. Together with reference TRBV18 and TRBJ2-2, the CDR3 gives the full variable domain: NAGVMQNPRHLVRRRGQEARLRCSPMKGHSHVYWYRQLPEEGLKFMVYLQKENIIDESGMPKERFSAEFPKEGPSILRIQQVVRGDSAAYFCASSPPIGELFFGEGSRLTVL.

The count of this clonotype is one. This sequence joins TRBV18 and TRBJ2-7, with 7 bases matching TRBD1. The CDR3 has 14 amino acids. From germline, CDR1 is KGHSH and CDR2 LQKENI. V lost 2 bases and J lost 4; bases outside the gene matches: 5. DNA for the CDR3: TGTGCCAGCTCACCAGGGGACAGACATTACGAGCAGTACTTC. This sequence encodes CASSPGDRHYEQYF.

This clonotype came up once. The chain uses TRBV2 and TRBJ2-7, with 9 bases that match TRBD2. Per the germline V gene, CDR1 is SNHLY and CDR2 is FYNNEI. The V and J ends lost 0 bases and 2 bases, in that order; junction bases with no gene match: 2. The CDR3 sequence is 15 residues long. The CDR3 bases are TGTGCCAGCAGTGAAGCAGCGGGGGGACCCTACGAGCAGTACTTC. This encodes CASSEAAGGPYEQYF.

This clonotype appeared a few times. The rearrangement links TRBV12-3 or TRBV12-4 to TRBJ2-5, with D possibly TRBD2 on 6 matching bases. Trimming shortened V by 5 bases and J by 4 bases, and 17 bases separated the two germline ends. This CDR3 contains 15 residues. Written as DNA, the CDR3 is TGTGCCAGCAGTCCTAGACGCGGGGTGGGAGAGACCCAGTACTTC. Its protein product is CASSPRRGVGETQYF.

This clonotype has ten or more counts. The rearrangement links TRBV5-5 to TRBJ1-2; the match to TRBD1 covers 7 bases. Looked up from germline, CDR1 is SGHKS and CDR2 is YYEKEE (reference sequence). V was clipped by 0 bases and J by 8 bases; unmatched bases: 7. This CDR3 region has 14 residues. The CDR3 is CASSLATTGRGYTF. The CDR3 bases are TGTGCCAGCAGCTTGGCCACGACAGGGAGGGGCTACACCTTC.

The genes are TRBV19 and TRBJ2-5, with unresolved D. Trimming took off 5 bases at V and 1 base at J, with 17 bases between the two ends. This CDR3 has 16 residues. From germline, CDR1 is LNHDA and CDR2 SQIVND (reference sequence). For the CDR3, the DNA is TGTGCCAGTAGTCTGCGAGGAACTGACCGCCAAGAGACCCAGTACTTC. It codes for CASSLRGTDRQETQYF.

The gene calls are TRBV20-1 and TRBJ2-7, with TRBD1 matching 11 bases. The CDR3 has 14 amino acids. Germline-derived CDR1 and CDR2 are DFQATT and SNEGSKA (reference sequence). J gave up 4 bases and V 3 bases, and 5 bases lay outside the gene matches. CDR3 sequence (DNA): TGCAGTGCTAGCCCCGGGACAGGGGGATACGAGCAGTACTTC. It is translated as CSASPGTGGYEQYF.

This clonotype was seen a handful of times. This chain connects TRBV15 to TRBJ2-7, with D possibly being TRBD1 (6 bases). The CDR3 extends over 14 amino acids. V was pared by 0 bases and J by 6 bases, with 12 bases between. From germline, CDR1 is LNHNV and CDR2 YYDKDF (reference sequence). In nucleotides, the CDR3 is TGTGCCACCAGCAGAGATCCGCAGGGGAGCGAGCAGTACTTC. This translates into CATSRDPQGSEQYF.

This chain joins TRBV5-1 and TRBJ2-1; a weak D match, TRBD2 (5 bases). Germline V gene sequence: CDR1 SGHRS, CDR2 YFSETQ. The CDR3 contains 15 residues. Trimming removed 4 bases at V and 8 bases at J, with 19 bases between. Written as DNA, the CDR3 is TGCGCCAGCAGCCCTAGACCAACCCATAGCGATGAGCAGTTCTTC. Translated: CASSPRPTHSDEQFF.

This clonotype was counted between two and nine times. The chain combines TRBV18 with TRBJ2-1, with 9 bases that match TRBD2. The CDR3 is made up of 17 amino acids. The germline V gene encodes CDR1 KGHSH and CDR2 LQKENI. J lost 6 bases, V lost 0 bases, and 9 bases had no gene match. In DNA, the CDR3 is TGTGCCAGCTCACCACCGACTAGCGGCAACAAGATCAATGAGCAGTTCTTC. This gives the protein CASSPPTSGNKINEQFF.

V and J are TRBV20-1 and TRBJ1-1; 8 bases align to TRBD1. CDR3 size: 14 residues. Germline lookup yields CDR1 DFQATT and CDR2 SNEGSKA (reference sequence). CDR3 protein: CTAVVGQGNTEAFF. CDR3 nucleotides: TGCACTGCGGTCGTCGGACAGGGGAACACTGAAGCTTTCTTT.

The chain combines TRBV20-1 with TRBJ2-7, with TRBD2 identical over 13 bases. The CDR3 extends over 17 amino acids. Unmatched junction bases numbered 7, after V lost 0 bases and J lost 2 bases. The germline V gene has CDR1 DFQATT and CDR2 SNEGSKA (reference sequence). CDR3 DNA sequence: TGCAGTGCTAGAGAGGGACTAGCGGGAACAAGGCCCTACGAGCAGTACTTC. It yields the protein CSAREGLAGTRPYEQYF.

This CDR3 is CASSFGSGGYTF. The CDR3 DNA sequence: TGTGCCAGCAGTTTCGGGTCCGGTGGCTACACCTTC. The V call is TRBV12-3 or TRBV12-4, the J call TRBJ1-2; D remains unclear. V lost 3 bases to trimming and J lost 7 bases, with 9 bases between them. CDR3 length equals 12 residues.

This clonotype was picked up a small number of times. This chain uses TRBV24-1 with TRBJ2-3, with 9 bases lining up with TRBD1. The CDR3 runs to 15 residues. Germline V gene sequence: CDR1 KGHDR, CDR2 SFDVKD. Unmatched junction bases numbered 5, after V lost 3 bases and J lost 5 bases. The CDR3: CATSDTRDRVDTQYF. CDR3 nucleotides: TGTGCCACCAGTGATACCCGGGACAGGGTAGATACGCAGTATTTT.

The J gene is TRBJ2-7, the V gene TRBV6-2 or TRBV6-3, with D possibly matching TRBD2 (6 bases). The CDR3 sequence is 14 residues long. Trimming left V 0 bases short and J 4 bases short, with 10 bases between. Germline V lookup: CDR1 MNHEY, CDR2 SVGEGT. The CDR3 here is CASSYSRGAYEQYF. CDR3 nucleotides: TGTGCCAGCAGTTACTCGCGGGGAGCTTACGAGCAGTACTTC.

The CDR3 region has the DNA TGTGCCAGCAGCGTAGCTACGACAGTTACCGGGGAGCTGTTTTTT. As protein: CASSVATTVTGELFF. The chain joins TRBV9 to TRBJ2-2; perhaps TRBD1 as D (5 bases). V lost 0 bases, J lost 5 bases, and 11 bases lay in between. Germline CDR1 reads SGDLS; CDR2 reads YYNGEE. The CDR3 is made up of 15 amino acids.

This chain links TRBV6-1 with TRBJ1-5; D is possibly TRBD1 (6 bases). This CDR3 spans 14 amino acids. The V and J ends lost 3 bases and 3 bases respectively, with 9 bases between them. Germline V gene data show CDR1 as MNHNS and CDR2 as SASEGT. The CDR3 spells CASSEWGANQPQHF. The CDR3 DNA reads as TGTGCCAGCAGTGAGTGGGGGGCCAATCAGCCCCAGCATTTT.

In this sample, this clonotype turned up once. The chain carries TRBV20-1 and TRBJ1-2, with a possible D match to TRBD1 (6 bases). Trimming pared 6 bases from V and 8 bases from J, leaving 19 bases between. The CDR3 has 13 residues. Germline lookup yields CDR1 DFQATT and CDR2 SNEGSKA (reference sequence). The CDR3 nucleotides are TGCAGTGCCGGGACACCCGGGCGCGTGGGCTACACCTTC. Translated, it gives CSAGTPGRVGYTF.

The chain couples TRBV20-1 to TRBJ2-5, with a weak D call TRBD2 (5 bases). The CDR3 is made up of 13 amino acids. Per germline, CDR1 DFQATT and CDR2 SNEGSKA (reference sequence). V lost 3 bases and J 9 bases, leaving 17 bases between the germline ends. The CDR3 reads CSASPTRFGAQYF. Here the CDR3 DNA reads TGCAGTGCTAGCCCTACTAGATTCGGGGCCCAGTACTTC.

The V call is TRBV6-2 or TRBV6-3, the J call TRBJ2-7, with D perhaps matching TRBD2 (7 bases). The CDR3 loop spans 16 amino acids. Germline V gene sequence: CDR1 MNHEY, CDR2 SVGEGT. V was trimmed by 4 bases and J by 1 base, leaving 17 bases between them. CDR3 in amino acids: CASSSRGRERSYEQYF. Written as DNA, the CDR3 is TGTGCCAGCAGTTCTCGGGGGCGGGAGCGGTCCTACGAGCAGTACTTC.

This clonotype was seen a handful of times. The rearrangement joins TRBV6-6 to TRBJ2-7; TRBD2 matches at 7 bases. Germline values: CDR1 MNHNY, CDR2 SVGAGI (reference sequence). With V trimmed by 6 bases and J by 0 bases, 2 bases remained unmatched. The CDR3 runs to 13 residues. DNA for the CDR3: TGTGCCAGCAGGCGGGGGAGCTCCTACGAGCAGTACTTC. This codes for CASRRGSSYEQYF.

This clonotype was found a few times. CDR3 residues: CASSQVRAGETQYF. The CDR3 DNA reads as TGCGCCAGCAGCCAAGTAAGGGCGGGAGAGACCCAGTACTTC. This rearrangement joins TRBV4-1 to TRBJ2-5; D is possibly TRBD2 (5 bases). Germline loops: CDR1 MGHRA, CDR2 YSYEKL. Trimming stripped 1 base from V and 4 bases from J, with 10 bases between. This CDR3 is 14 amino acids long.